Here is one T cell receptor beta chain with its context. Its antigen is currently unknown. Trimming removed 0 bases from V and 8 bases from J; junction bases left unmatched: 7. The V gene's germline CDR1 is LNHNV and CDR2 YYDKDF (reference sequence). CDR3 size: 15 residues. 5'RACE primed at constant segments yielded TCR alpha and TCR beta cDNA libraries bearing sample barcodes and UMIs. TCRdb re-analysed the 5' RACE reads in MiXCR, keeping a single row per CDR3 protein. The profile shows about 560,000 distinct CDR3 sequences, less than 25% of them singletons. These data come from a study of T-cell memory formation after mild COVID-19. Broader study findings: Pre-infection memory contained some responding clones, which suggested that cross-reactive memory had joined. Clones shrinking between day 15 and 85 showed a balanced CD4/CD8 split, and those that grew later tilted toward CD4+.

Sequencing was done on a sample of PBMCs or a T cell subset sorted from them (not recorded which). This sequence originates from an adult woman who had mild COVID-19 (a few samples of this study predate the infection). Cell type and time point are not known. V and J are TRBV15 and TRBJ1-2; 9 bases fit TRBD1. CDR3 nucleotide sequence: TGTGCCACCAGCAGAGATAAGCGGACAGGGGTAGGCTACACCTTC. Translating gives CATSRDKRTGVGYTF.